Listed below are T cell receptor beta chains from one sample, sequenced in a study of blood T cells in healthy people across ages. TCRdb recomputed calls from the 5' RACE reads with MiXCR, one row per CDR3 protein. The table lists about 760,000 distinct CDR3 sequences, roughly 25% of them singletons, with 9% to 9.5% in the top ten. This sample also appeared in a second study, on T cells of mothers and their children.

The specimen sequenced was blood. These receptors were collected from a boy between 10 and 17 years old in good health. The CDR3 runs from the conserved cysteine through the conserved F or W. The D gene is left open where the match is weak. Clone size is not always given. Where it is, it says once, few, many or a class for expanded clones.

>TRBJ2-5|TRBV4-2|-|few
TGTGCCAGCAGCCAAGATTTAATCTTAGGCCAAAGCGTAGAGACCCAGTACTTC
CASSQDLILGQSVETQYF
>TRBJ2-7|TRBV7-6|-|-
TGTGCCAGCAGCTCCCCCGGGGAGTCCTACGAGCAGTACTTC
CASSSPGESYEQYF
>TRBJ2-1|TRBV12-3/TRBV12-4|-|-
TGTGCCAGCACCATGACGGACACGCTAGGGAATGAGCAGTTCTTC
CASTMTDTLGNEQFF
>TRBJ2-1|TRBV25-1|-|-
TGTGCCAGCAACGCGGGGGCGCCCGTGAATGAGCAGTTCTTC
CASNAGAPVNEQFF
>TRBJ2-1|TRBV6-6|-|-
TGTGCCAGCAGTCGCCTGGCTAGCGTATACAATGAGCAGTTCTTC
CASSRLASVYNEQFF
>TRBJ2-3|TRBV2|-|-
TGTGCCAGCAGTGAAGAGCTAGGGGGGGCTGGGGATACGCAGTATTTT
CASSEELGGAGDTQYF
>TRBJ2-5|TRBV7-9|-|-
TGTGCCAGCAGCTTAGCGCTGGGGGCAGAGACCCAGTACTTC
CASSLALGAETQYF
>TRBJ1-5|TRBV7-2|-|-
TGTGCCAGCTCTATTGTGCGGGGAAATTTCCCCCAGCATTTT
CASSIVRGNFPQHF
>TRBJ2-1|TRBV7-9|-|few
TGTGCCAGCAGCTTAAATGGGGGCGCCGATGAGCAGTTCTTC
CASSLNGGADEQFF
>TRBJ2-7|TRBV29-1|-|-
TGCAGCGTTGGAGGTGGCTCAGGCTACGAGCAGTACTTC
CSVGGGSGYEQYF
>TRBJ2-3|TRBV10-3|-|-
TGTGCCATCAGTGAGCGCGGTCCTAGCACAGATACGCAGTATTTT
CAISERGPSTDTQYF
>TRBJ2-7|TRBV7-8|TRBD1|few
TGTGCCAGCAGCCAAAGGGAAGGGGACAGCTACGAGCAGTACTTC
CASSQREGDSYEQYF
>TRBJ1-2|TRBV28|TRBD1|few
TGTGCCAGCAGTGCGGTGGGACAGGGGGCAAATGGCTACACCTTC
CASSAVGQGANGYTF
>TRBJ2-7|TRBV20-1|-|few
TGCAGTGCTGGCGGACAGTCCTATCTCTACGAGCAGTACTTC
CSAGGQSYLYEQYF
>TRBJ2-4|TRBV2|TRBD2|few
TGTGCCAGCAGTGAGATGCGGGAGAGAAACATTCAGTACTTC
CASSEMRERNIQYF
>TRBJ1-2|TRBV14|-|-
TGTGCCAGCTCCCTTTCGCTAGTCTCCTACCGTGGCTACACCTTC
CASSLSLVSYRGYTF
>TRBJ2-2|TRBV15|TRBD1|-
TGTGCCACCAGAAGCTCAGGGGGTACCGGGGAGCTGTTTTTT
CATRSSGGTGELFF
>TRBJ2-7|TRBV20-1|TRBD1|-
TGCAGTGCTAGAGATGGGACAGGGCTATACGAGCAGTACTTC
CSARDGTGLYEQYF
>TRBJ2-7|TRBV20-1|-|-
TGCAGTGCTAACTTCCCCGGGTCCTACATCTCCTACGAGCAGTACTTC
CSANFPGSYISYEQYF
>TRBJ2-1|TRBV28|TRBD1|-
TGTGCCAGCAGGACCCGGACAGGCAGCAATGAGCAGTTCTTC
CASRTRTGSNEQFF
>TRBJ1-1|TRBV27|-|few
TGTGCCAGCAGTCCGAAAACGGGGCTGGGCACTGAAGCTTTCTTT
CASSPKTGLGTEAFF
>TRBJ2-1|TRBV29-1|TRBD1|few
TGCAGCGTTAGGCAGACAGGGGGCGGGGAGCAGTTCTTC
CSVRQTGGGEQFF
>TRBJ2-7|TRBV28|TRBD1|few
TGTGCCAGCAACGGACAGGGGGTGTTCCACGAGCAGTACTTC
CASNGQGVFHEQYF
>TRBJ2-3|TRBV13|TRBD2|-
TGTGCCAGCAGCCCGCGGGAGCGGGGGGGAGGAGATACGCAGTATTTT
CASSPRERGGGDTQYF
>TRBJ2-1|TRBV9|TRBD2|-
TGTGCCAGCAACATAGCGGGAGCGAACAATGAGCAGTTCTTC
CASNIAGANNEQFF
>TRBJ1-2|TRBV11-1|TRBD1|-
TGTGCCAGCACCGGACAGGGGACGTATGGCTACACCTTC
CASTGQGTYGYTF